The 27 T cell receptor beta chains below were found in one sample sequenced in a study of T cell changes during pregnancy in multiple sclerosis. Using immunoSEQ multiplex PCR, the repertoire was profiled, and TCRdb retains in-frame clones only, with some absent. The table lists 26,000 or so clones, about 90% of them singletons. The sample consisted of CD8+ T cells from peripheral blood mononuclear cells, taken before pregnancy. The receptors stem from a female donor with multiple sclerosis, enrolled in a pregnancy study.

This chain links TRBV28 with TRBJ2-1; TRBD2 agrees at 13 bases. Germline V lookup: CDR1 MDHEN, CDR2 SYDVKM. The CDR3 is 17 residues long. The V and J ends lost 4 bases and 6 bases, in that order; junction bases with no gene match: 9. As DNA, the CDR3 is TGTGCCAGCAGTTCTCCGGGACTAGCGGGATGGGGCAATGAGCAGTTCTTC. Translated, it gives CASSSPGLAGWGNEQFF. The complete variable domain, with remaining parts taken from reference TRBV28 and TRBJ2-1, reads DVKVTQSSRYLVKRTGEKVFLECVQDMDHENMFWYRQDPGLGLRLIYFSYDVKMKEKGDIPEGYSVSREKKERFSLILESASTNQTSMYLCASSSPGLAGWGNEQFFGPGTRLTVL.

The rearrangement joins TRBV7-3 to TRBJ2-1, with D possibly being TRBD2 (6 bases). The CDR3 extends over 15 amino acids. Germline V gene lookup returns CDR1 SGHTA and CDR2 FQGTGA. Trimming pared 9 bases from V and 0 bases from J, leaving 15 bases between. The CDR3 DNA reads TGTGCCAGTTCTTGGGCGGGATCCTCCTACAATGAGCAGTTCTTC. This gives the protein CASSWAGSSYNEQFF.

This rearrangement joins TRBV5-1 to TRBJ2-2; 8 bases fit TRBD2. The trim removed 2 bases at V and 6 bases at J, leaving 3 bases unmatched. Germline values: CDR1 SGHRS, CDR2 YFSETQ. There are 14 residues in the CDR3. In DNA, the CDR3 is TGCGCCAGCAGCTTAAATAGCGGGGCCGGGGAGCTGTTTTTT. This encodes CASSLNSGAGELFF.

The chain carries TRBV19 and TRBJ2-1; 8 bases fit TRBD2. The CDR3 covers 15 residues. Per germline, CDR1 LNHDA and CDR2 SQIVND (reference sequence). V lost 1 base to trimming and J lost 7 bases; unmatched junction nucleotides: 6. The CDR3 reads CASSIAGGLPNEQFF. The CDR3 DNA sequence: TGTGCCAGTAGTATAGCGGGAGGGTTGCCTAATGAGCAGTTCTTC.

V gene TRBV1 combines with J gene TRBJ2-1; TRBD2, as called in the table, went unchecked against the DNA. TRBV1 constitutes a pseudogene. The CDR3 has 17 residues. This CDR3 is CTSSQPQAGGIYNEQFF. As DNA, the CDR3 is TGCACCAGCAGCCAACCTCAAGCGGGAGGGATCTACAATGAGCAGTTCTTC.

The chain links TRBV9 to TRBJ1-1; 7 bases map to TRBD1. Per the germline V gene, CDR1 is SGDLS and CDR2 is YYNGEE. The junction had 6 bases not matched to a gene; V was cut back by 6 bases and J by 1 base. The CDR3 has 14 residues. CDR3 loop: CASTPGQPNTEAFF. The CDR3 nucleotides are TGTGCCAGCACTCCGGGACAGCCGAACACTGAAGCTTTCTTT.

This chain links TRBV4-3 with TRBJ1-1; no firm D call. V was shortened by 1 base and J by 4 bases, with 10 bases between the two germline ends. Germline CDR1 reads LGHNA; CDR2 reads YSLEER. The CDR3 sequence is 14 residues long. This chain's CDR3 is CASSQVTFGTEAFF. The CDR3 DNA is TGCGCCAGCAGCCAAGTCACTTTCGGCACTGAAGCTTTCTTT.

The J gene is TRBJ2-7, the V gene TRBV9; 7 bases align to TRBD1. This CDR3 contains 14 residues. Germline CDR1 is SGDLS and CDR2 is YYNGEE. J was trimmed by 7 bases and V by 2 bases; bases with no gene match: 9. The CDR3 bases are TGTGCCAGCAGCGTCACTCCGGGACAGCCTGAGCAGTACTTC. This encodes CASSVTPGQPEQYF.

This clone has a handful of counts. The same CDR3 can be traced to other DNA sequences in this sample. V is TRBV6-5 and J is TRBJ2-4; D remains ambiguous. Germline values: CDR1 MNHEY, CDR2 SVGAGI. Trimming pared 0 bases from V and 3 bases from J, leaving 9 bases between. The CDR3 consists of 15 residues. DNA of the CDR3: TGTGCCAGCAGTTACTCTCCCGGCGGCAAAAACATTCAGTACTTC. Translation gives CASSYSPGGKNIQYF.

The chain joins TRBV29-1 to TRBJ2-7, with D possibly being TRBD2 (5 bases). CDR3 length equals 11 residues. CDR1 and CDR2 (germline): SQVTM, ANQGSEA. Deletions cut 4 bases from V and 5 bases from J, with 9 bases between. DNA for the CDR3: TGCAGCGTTGCCGTAGCGAACGAGCAGTACTTC. Its translation: CSVAVANEQYF.

This clone is a singleton in its sample. V and J are TRBV11-2 and TRBJ2-7; 13 nucleotides match TRBD2. Germline V lookup: CDR1 SGHAT, CDR2 FQNNGV. The CDR3 runs to 17 residues. Losses at the gene ends were 3 bases for V and 3 bases for J; bases not matched to a gene: 8. CDR3 residues: CASSFFKLAGGLYEQYF. DNA for the CDR3: TGTGCCAGCAGCTTTTTCAAACTAGCGGGAGGGCTCTACGAGCAGTACTTC.

This clone was seen once. The chain is built from TRBV4-3 and TRBJ2-2, with D perhaps matching TRBD2 (6 bases). Looked up from germline, CDR1 is LGHNA and CDR2 is YSLEER. The CDR3 is 14 residues long. Trimming pared 0 bases from V and 11 bases from J, leaving 13 bases between. CDR3 DNA sequence: TGCGCCAGCAGCCAAGATAGGGGACTCATCGAGCTGTTTTTT. This sequence encodes CASSQDRGLIELFF.

The rearrangement links TRBV11-3 to TRBJ2-1, with a weak D call TRBD2 (6 bases). The V end lost 2 bases, the J end lost 6 bases, and 8 bases lay between the germline ends. This CDR3 is 13 amino acids long. In germline, CDR1 is SGHNT, CDR2 YENEEA. The CDR3 DNA follows: TGTGCCAGCAGCTTACGCGGGGCCAATGAGCAGTTCTTC. Protein: CASSLRGANEQFF.

The chain links TRBV5-6 to TRBJ2-1; 11 bases align to TRBD1. Germline values: CDR1 SGHDT, CDR2 YYEEEE. V lost 2 bases to trimming and J lost 9 bases; unmatched junction nucleotides: 4. This CDR3 has 14 amino acids. This CDR3 is CASSFGTGGGEQFF. CDR3 nucleotide sequence: TGTGCCAGCAGCTTTGGGACAGGGGGTGGTGAGCAGTTCTTC.

This clone appeared a single time. The V gene is TRBV19, the J gene TRBJ2-3; the match to TRBD1 covers 7 bases. The V segment lost 3 bases and the J segment 4 bases; nucleotides outside the gene matches: 10. The CDR3 consists of 16 residues. Germline V gives CDR1 LNHDA, CDR2 SQIVND (reference sequence). The CDR3 region is CASSIPSLTGADTQYF. CDR3 bases: TGTGCCAGTAGTATTCCCTCCTTAACAGGGGCAGATACGCAGTATTTT.

The chain recombines TRBV6-5 with TRBJ2-1, with D perhaps TRBD2 (6 bases). Between the trimmed V and J ends, which lost 4 bases and 14 bases, there was a span of 21 bases. Germline V lookup: CDR1 MNHEY, CDR2 SVGAGI. The CDR3 extends over 14 amino acids. CDR3 bases: TGTGCCAGCAGTTCCGGGGGACCAGAGCAAGAGGAGTTCTTC. This encodes CASSSGGPEQEEFF.

This chain uses TRBV25-1 with TRBJ1-4; 7 bases agree with TRBD1. Germline lookup yields CDR1 MGHDK and CDR2 SYGVNS. Trimming removed 9 bases from V and 5 bases from J; junction bases left unmatched: 15. This CDR3 spans 16 amino acids. Here the CDR3 DNA reads TGTGCCAGTAACTCACACCCGGGACAGCTAAATGAAAAACTGTTTTTT. Its translation is CASNSHPGQLNEKLFF.

This clone was detected once. The chain uses TRBV5-4 and TRBJ2-4, with D possibly being TRBD2 (6 bases). V lost 3 bases and J 1 base, leaving 17 bases between the germline ends. The germline V gene has CDR1 SGHNT and CDR2 YYREEE (reference sequence). This CDR3 is built from 17 residues. The DNA for the CDR3 is TGTGCCAGCAGCTCGCCTCAGGAGGGGTTTGCCAAAAACATTCAGTACTTC. Amino acids: CASSSPQEGFAKNIQYF.

The J gene is TRBJ2-5, the V gene TRBV6-5; possible D gene TRBD1, 5 bases. The CDR3 is 15 residues long. Germline lookup yields CDR1 MNHEY and CDR2 SVGAGI. The germline V and J ends were trimmed by 2 bases and 0 bases, with 10 bases remaining between them. In DNA form, the CDR3 reads TGTGCCAGCAGTTACGGCACAGGCTACCAAGAGACCCAGTACTTC. Protein: CASSYGTGYQETQYF.

The chain links TRBV5-6 to TRBJ2-7; 9 bases are shared with TRBD2. Trimming at V came to 4 bases and at J to 5 bases, leaving 4 bases not matched to a gene. The germline CDR1 and CDR2 sequences are SGHDT and YYEEEE. There are 13 residues in the CDR3. CDR3 amino acids: CASSQAGGHEQYF. As DNA, the CDR3 is TGTGCCAGCAGCCAAGCGGGAGGCCACGAGCAGTACTTC.

The V call is TRBV6-1, the J call TRBJ2-1; 8 bases line up with TRBD1. The CDR3 is 15 residues long. CDR1 MNHNS and CDR2 SASEGT come from the germline V gene. V was pared by 8 bases and J by 4 bases, with 10 bases of the junction left unmatched. CDR3 nucleotide sequence: TGTGCCAGCGTTACGGGGACAGGCGGTTACAATGAGCAGTTCTTC. Residues: CASVTGTGGYNEQFF.

V usage is TRBV28 and J usage is TRBJ2-7; tentative D call: TRBD1 (6 bases). The CDR3 totals 16 residues. Germline CDR1 is MDHEN and CDR2 is SYDVKM. The ends were cut back, 4 bases at V and 6 bases at J, with 22 bases in the middle. The CDR3 DNA follows: TGTGCCAGCAGTTCCTTACTTCCAAGGGGGATGGGCGAGCAGTACTTC. Amino acid sequence: CASSSLLPRGMGEQYF.

The chain couples TRBV28 to TRBJ2-7, with D unclear. The germline V gene encodes CDR1 MDHEN and CDR2 SYDVKM. This CDR3 is 16 amino acids long. The V and J ends lost 3 bases and 0 bases respectively, with 15 bases between them. CDR3 protein: CASSFPRRRPSYEQYF. DNA for the CDR3: TGTGCCAGCAGTTTTCCTCGGAGAAGGCCCTCCTACGAGCAGTACTTC.

The chain recombines TRBV7-9 with TRBJ2-5; D is uncertain. Trimming shortened V by 1 base and J by 1 base, and 10 bases separated the two germline ends. CDR3 size: 15 residues. Germline lookup yields CDR1 SEHNR and CDR2 FQNEAQ (reference sequence). CDR3 in DNA: TGTGCCAGCAGCTTAGTAACAGAGAGCCAAGAGACCCAGTACTTC. This sequence encodes CASSLVTESQETQYF.

J is TRBJ1-4 and V is TRBV29-1; 7 bases agree with TRBD1. The CDR3 covers 15 residues. The V segment lost 6 bases and the J segment 8 bases; nucleotides outside the gene matches: 15. Germline lookup yields CDR1 SQVTM and CDR2 ANQGSEA. The DNA of the CDR3 is TGCAGCGTCGAGCGAACAGGACAGGATGGAGAAAAACTGTTTTTT. Its translation: CSVERTGQDGEKLFF. Combining the CDR3 with reference TRBV29-1 and TRBJ1-4 gives the whole variable domain SAVISQKPSRDICQRGTSLTIQCQVDSQVTMMFWYRQQPGQSLTLIATANQGSEATYESGFVIDKFPISRPNLTFSTLTVSNMSPEDSSIYLCSVERTGQDGEKLFFGSGTQLSVL.

CDR3 amino acids: CASSYYNTYEQYF. CDR3 nucleotides: TGTGCCAGCAGTTACTACAACACCTACGAGCAGTACTTC. The rearrangement links TRBV6-6 to TRBJ2-7; D gene ambiguous. The V gene's germline CDR1 is MNHNY and CDR2 SVGAGI (reference sequence). Between the trimmed V and J ends, which lost 1 base and 2 bases, there was a span of 6 bases. CDR3 length: 13 residues.

This chain connects TRBV28 to TRBJ2-5; D may be TRBD2 (6 bases). Germline V lookup: CDR1 MDHEN, CDR2 SYDVKM. V gave up 1 base and J gave up 3 bases, with 12 bases separating them. CDR3 length: 15 amino acids. CDR3 loop: CASSLYGSDKETQYF. The CDR3 bases are TGTGCCAGCAGTTTATACGGGAGCGATAAAGAGACCCAGTACTTC.